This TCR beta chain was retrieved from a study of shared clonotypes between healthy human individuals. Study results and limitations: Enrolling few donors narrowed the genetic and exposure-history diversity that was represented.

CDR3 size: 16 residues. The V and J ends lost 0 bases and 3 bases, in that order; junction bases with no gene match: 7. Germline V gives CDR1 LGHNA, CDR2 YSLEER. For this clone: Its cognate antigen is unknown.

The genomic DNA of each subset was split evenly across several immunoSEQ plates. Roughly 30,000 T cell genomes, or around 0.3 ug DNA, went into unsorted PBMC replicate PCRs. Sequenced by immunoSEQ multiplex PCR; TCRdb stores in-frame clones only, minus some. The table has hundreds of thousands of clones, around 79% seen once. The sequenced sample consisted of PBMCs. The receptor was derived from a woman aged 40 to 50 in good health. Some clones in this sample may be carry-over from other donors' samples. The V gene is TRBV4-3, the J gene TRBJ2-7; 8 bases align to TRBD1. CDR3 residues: CASSQDAQGQVYEQYF. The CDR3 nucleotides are TGCGCCAGCAGCCAAGATGCCCAGGGACAGGTCTACGAGCAGTACTTC.